This T cell receptor (beta chain) originates from a study of shared clonotypes between healthy human individuals. Study context: Each donor's CD8 memory used one plate, CD8 naive two, each CD4 subset three.

Per germline, CDR1 SGHRS and CDR2 YFSETQ. Trimming removed 2 bases at V and 8 bases at J, with 22 bases between. This CDR3 contains 16 residues. Several immunoSEQ plates held equal portions of the genomic DNA taken from each subset. Original handling: Because ImmunoSEQ provided only junction sequences with no quality scores, the filtering differed. Sequencing was performed with immunoSEQ multiplex PCR; in TCRdb, only in-frame clones are kept and a portion is missing. V, J and clone size derive from that table, while D and trimming were established from the DNA sequence. The sample lists some 2 million clones, 90% to 95% occurring once.

The source is a man in his late teens or twenties in good health. The gene calls are TRBV5-1 and TRBJ1-2; D is undetermined. Sequencing was done on a sample of naive CD4+ T cells sorted from blood. Sample subset: CD45RA+ positively selected. The CDR3 bases are TGCGCCAGCAGCTTACTGAGCGAGGAAAGGACTGGAGGCTACACCTTC. Amino acids: CASSLLSEERTGGYTF.